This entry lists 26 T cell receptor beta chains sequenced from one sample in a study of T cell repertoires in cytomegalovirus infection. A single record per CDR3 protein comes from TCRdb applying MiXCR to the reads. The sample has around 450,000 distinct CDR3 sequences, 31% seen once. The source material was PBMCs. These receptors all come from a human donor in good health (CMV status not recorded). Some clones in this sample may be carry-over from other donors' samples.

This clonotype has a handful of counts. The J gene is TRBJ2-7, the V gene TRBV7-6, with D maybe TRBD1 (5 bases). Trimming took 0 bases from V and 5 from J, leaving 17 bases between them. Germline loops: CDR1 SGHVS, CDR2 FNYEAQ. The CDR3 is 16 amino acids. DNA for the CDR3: TGTGCCAGCAGCTTAGCGGTGGGCAGGGCGGCCGACGAGCAGTACTTC. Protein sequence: CASSLAVGRAADEQYF.

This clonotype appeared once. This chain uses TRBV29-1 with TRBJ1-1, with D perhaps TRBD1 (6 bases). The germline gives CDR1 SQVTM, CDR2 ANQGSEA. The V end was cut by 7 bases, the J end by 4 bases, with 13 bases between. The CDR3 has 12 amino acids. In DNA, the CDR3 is TGCAGCGCCGGACAGTGGGTCACTGAAGCTTTCTTT. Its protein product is CSAGQWVTEAFF.

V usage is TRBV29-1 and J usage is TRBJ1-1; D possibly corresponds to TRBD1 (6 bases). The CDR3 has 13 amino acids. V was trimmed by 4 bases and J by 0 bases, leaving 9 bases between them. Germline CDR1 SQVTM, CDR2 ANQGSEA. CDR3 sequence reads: CSVGGRMNTEAFF. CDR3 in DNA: TGCAGCGTTGGGGGGCGAATGAACACTGAAGCTTTCTTT. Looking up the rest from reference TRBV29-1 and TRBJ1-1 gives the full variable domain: SAVISQKPSRDICQRGTSLTIQCQVDSQVTMMFWYRQQPGQSLTLIATANQGSEATYESGFVIDKFPISRPNLTFSTLTVSNMSPEDSSIYLCSVGGRMNTEAFFGQGTRLTVV.

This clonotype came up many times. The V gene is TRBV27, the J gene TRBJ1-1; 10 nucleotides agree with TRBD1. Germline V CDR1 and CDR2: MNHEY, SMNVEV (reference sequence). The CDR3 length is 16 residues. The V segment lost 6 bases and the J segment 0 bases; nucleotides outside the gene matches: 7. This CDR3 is CASSVTGGGLNTEAFF. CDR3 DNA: TGTGCCAGCAGCGTGACAGGGGGCGGCCTGAACACTGAAGCTTTCTTT.

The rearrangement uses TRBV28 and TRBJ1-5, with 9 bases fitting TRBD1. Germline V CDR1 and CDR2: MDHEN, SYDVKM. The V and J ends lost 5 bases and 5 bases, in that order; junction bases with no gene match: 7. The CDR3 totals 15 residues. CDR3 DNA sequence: TGTGCCAGCAGTCCCCCGGGACAGGGATATCAGCCCCAGCATTTT. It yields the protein CASSPPGQGYQPQHF.

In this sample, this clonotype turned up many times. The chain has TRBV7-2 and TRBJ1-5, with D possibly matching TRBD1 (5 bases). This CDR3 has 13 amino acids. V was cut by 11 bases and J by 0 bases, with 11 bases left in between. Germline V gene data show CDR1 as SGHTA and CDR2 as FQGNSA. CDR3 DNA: TGTGCCCAGGGAGATTATAGCAATCAGCCCCAGCATTTT. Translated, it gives CAQGDYSNQPQHF.

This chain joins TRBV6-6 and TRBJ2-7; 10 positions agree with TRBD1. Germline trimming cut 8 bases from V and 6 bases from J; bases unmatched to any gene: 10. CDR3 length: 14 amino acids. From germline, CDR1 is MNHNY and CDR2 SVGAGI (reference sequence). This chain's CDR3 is CASRWGTGASEQYF. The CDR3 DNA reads TGTGCCAGCCGATGGGGGACAGGGGCCTCCGAGCAGTACTTC.

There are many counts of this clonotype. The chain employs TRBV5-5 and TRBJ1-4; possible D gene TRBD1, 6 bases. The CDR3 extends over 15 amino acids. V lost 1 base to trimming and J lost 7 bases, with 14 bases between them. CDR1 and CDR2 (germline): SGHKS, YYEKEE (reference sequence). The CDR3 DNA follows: TGTGCCAGCAGCTTGTTCAGGGGTCGGAGTGAAAAACTGTTTTTT. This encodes CASSLFRGRSEKLFF.

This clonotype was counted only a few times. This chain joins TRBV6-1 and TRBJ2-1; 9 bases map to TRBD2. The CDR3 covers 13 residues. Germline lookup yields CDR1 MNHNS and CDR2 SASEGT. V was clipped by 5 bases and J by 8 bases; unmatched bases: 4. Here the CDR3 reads CASSLGLAHEQFF. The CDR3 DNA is TGTGCCAGCAGTTTGGGACTAGCTCATGAGCAGTTCTTC.

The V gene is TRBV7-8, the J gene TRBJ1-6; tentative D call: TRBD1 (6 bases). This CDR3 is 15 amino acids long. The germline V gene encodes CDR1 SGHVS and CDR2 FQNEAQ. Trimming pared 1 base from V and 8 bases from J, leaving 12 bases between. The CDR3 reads CASSLGRGADSPLHF. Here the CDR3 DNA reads TGTGCCAGCAGCTTAGGTAGGGGGGCTGATTCACCCCTCCACTTT. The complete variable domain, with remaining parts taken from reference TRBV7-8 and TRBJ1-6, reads GAGVSQSPRYKVAKRGQDVALRCDPISGHVSLFWYQQALGQGPEFLTYFQNEAQLDKSGLPSDRFFAERPEGSVSTLKIQRTQQEDSAVYLCASSLGRGADSPLHFGNGTRLTVT.

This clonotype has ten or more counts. CDR3 sequence: CASSLEGRGGLGTDTQYF. The CDR3 nucleotides are TGTGCCAGCAGCTTAGAGGGGCGGGGGGGCCTTGGCACAGATACGCAGTATTTT. This rearrangement joins TRBV7-6 to TRBJ2-3, with 9 bases that match TRBD2. CDR3 size: 18 residues. Germline lookup yields CDR1 SGHVS and CDR2 FNYEAQ. The J segment lost 1 base and the V segment lost 1 base, leaving 9 bases of the junction unmatched.

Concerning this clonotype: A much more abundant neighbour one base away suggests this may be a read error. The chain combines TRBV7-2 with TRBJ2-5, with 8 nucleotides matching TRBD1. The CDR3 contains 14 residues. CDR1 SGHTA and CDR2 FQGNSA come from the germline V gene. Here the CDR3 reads CAISATGGKETQYF. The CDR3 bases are TGTGCCATCAGCGCCACAGGGGGGAAAGAGACCCAGTACTTC.

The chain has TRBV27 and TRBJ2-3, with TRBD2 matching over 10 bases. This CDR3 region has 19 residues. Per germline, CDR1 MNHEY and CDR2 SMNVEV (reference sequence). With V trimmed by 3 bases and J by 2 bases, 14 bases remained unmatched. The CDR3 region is CASSFNPFLAGDNTDTQYF. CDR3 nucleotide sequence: TGTGCCAGCAGTTTCAATCCGTTCCTAGCGGGGGATAACACAGATACGCAGTATTTT.

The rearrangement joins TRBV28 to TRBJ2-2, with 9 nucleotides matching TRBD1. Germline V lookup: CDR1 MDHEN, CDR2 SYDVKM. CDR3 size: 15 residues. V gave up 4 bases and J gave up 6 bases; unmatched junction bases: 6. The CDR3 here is CASSSGTGISGELFF. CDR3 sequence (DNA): TGTGCCAGCAGTTCCGGGACAGGGATTTCCGGGGAGCTGTTTTTT.

The CDR3 nucleotides read TGTGCCAGCAGTCCAGGACCTTACTTAACTGAAGCTTTCTTT. This sequence encodes CASSPGPYLTEAFF. The chain recombines TRBV12-3 or TRBV12-4 with TRBJ1-1; D is unresolved. V lost 5 bases, J lost 5 bases, and 15 bases lay in between. The CDR3 consists of 14 residues.

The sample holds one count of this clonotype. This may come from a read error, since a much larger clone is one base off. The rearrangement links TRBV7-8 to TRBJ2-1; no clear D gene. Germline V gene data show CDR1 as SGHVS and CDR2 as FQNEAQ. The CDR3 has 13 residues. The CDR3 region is CASSPSQIYEHFF. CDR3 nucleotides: TGTGCCAGCAGCCCTAGTCAGATCTATGAGCATTTCTTC.

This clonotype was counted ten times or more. CDR3 in amino acids: CASSPGTGRPSGNTIYF. The CDR3 DNA reads TGTGCCAGCAGCCCCGGGACGGGCAGACCCTCTGGAAACACCATATATTTT. The chain uses TRBV7-2 and TRBJ1-3; tentative D call: TRBD1 (5 bases). The CDR3 runs to 17 residues. Germline V gene sequence: CDR1 SGHTA, CDR2 FQGNSA. Trimming removed 5 bases at V and 0 bases at J, with 17 bases between. Full variable domain (remainder filled in from reference TRBV7-2 and TRBJ1-3): GAGVSQSPSNKVTEKGKDVELRCDPISGHTALYWYRQSLGQGLEFLIYFQGNSAPDKSGLPSDRFSAERTGGSVSTLTIQRTQQEDSAVYLCASSPGTGRPSGNTIYFGEGSWLTVV.

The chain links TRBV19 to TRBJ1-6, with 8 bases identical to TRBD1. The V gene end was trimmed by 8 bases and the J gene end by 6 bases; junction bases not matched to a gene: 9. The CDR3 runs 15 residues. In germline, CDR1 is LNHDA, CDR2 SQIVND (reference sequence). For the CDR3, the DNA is TGTGCCAGTCAACTAGACAGGGGAAGTAATTCACCCCTCCACTTT. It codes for CASQLDRGSNSPLHF.

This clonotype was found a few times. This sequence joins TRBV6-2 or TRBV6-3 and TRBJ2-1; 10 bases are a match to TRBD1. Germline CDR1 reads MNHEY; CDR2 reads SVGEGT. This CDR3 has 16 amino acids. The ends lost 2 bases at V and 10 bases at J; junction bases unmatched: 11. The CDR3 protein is CASSYIGTGVRREQFF. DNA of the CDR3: TGTGCCAGCAGTTACATAGGGACAGGGGTTCGGCGGGAGCAGTTCTTC.

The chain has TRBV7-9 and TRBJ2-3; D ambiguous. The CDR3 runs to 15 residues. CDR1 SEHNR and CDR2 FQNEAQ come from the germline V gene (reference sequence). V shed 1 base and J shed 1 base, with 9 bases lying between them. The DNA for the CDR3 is TGTGCCAGCAGCTTAGACGATCGGGGCACAGATACGCAGTATTTT. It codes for CASSLDDRGTDTQYF.

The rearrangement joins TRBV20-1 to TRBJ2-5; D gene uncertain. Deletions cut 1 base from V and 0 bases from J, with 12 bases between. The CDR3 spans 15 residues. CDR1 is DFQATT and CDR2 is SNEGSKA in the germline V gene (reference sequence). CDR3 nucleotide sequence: TGCAGTGCTAGAGGAAAGACTGCTTACCAAGAGACCCAGTACTTC. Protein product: CSARGKTAYQETQYF.

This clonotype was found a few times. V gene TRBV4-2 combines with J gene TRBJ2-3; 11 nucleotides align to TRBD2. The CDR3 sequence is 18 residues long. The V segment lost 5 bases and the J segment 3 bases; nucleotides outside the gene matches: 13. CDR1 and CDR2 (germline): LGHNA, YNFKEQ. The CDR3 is CASSSSNLAGGRTDTQYF. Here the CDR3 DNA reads TGTGCCAGCAGCAGCTCTAACTTAGCGGGGGGGCGGACAGATACGCAGTATTTT.

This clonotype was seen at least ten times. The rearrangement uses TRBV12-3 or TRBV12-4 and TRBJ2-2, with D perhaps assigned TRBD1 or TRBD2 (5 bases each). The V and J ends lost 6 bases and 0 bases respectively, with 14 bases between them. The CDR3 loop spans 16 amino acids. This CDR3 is CASRLGGTPNTGELFF. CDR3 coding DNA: TGTGCCAGCAGGTTGGGTGGGACCCCGAACACCGGGGAGCTGTTTTTT.

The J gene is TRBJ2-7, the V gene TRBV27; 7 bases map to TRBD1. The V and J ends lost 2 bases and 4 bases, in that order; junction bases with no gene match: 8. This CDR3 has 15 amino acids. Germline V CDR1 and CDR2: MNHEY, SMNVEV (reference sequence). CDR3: CASSLRDRVGYEQYF. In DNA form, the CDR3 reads TGTGCCAGCAGTTTAAGAGACAGGGTGGGTTACGAGCAGTACTTC.

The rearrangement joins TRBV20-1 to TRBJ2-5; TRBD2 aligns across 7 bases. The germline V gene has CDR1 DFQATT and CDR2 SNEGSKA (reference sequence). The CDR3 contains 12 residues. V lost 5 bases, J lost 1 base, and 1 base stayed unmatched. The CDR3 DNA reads TGCAGTGCTGGGACTACCCAAGAGACCCAGTACTTC. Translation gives CSAGTTQETQYF.

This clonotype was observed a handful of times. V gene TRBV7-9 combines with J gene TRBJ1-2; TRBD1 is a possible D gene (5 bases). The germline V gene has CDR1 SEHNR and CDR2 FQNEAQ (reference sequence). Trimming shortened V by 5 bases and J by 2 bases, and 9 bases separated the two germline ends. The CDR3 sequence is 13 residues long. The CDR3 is CASSPGENYGYTF. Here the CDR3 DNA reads TGTGCCAGCAGCCCGGGGGAGAACTATGGCTACACCTTC.